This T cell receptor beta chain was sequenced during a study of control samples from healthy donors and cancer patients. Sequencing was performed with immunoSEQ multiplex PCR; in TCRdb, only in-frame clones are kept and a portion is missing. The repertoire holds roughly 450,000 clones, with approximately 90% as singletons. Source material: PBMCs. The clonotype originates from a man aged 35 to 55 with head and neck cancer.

CDR3 bases: TGTGCCAGCAGCAATCACAGGGGGCAACAAGAGACCCAGTACTTC. Its protein is CASSNHRGQQETQYF. This sequence joins TRBV11-2 and TRBJ2-5, with 9 bases identical to TRBD1. This CDR3 spans 15 amino acids. Germline loops: CDR1 SGHAT, CDR2 FQNNGV. Germline trimming cut 5 bases from V and 2 bases from J; bases unmatched to any gene: 6.